This T cell receptor beta chain stems from a study of cytomegalovirus exposure and HLA in healthy donors. The study, taken as a whole, reports: Apparent HLA restriction characterized most CMV-associated TCR beta chains in a later analysis. High sensitivity and specificity were reportedly achieved when the classifier diagnosed cytomegalovirus status.

The CDR3 spans 15 residues. V lost 5 bases and J lost 5; bases outside the gene matches: 6. The germline V gene encodes CDR1 SGHNT and CDR2 YENEEA. As for this clone: Its antigen is not identified.

All the people who gave samples were healthy bone marrow donors. Primers for the PCR totalled 60 Vbeta and 13 Jbeta. Sequenced by immunoSEQ multiplex PCR; TCRdb stores in-frame clones only, minus some. Of around 150,000 clones listed, 73% are singletons. The sample was PBMCs. The origin of this receptor is a human donor in good health. This chain links TRBV11-3 with TRBJ2-3; 11 bases line up with TRBD2. CDR3 loop: CASSGSGRAEDTQYF. CDR3 coding DNA: TGTGCCAGCAGCGGTAGCGGGAGGGCAGAAGATACGCAGTATTTT.